This TCR beta chain came from a study of T-cell reconstitution after alpha-beta-depleted transplantation in children. Findings and limits, study-wide: In some patients, recipient T cells and intrathymic progenitors surviving conditioning explained high day-60 diversity. After transplant, at about two months, alpha-beta T cells were reportedly derived from several hundred expanded graft clones. One year after transplant, T-cell counts and diversity came mostly from newly produced T cells.

Trimming pared 5 bases from V and 1 base from J, leaving 21 bases between. The length of the CDR3 is 17 residues. Looked up from germline, CDR1 is DFQATT and CDR2 is SNEGSKA (reference sequence). Worth noting for this clonotype: Its antigen is still unknown.

Unique molecular identifiers tagged the TCRbeta library. TCRdb reanalysed the PCR reads using MiXCR and keeps one entry per CDR3 protein. The sample holds about 240,000 distinct CDR3 sequences; under 30% are singletons and the top ten take about 2.5%. Sequencing used PBMCs, obtained before TCRalphabeta/CD19-depleted stem cell transplant. The chain is built from TRBV20-1 and TRBJ2-4; maybe TRBD2 (7 bases). The clonotype was recovered from a girl aged 2 to 10 with Fanconi anemia, due to receive a stem cell transplant. CDR3 DNA sequence: TGCAGTGCTGTCCGCGAGGCGGGGGCTGTGGCCAAAAACATTCAGTACTTC. Translation gives CSAVREAGAVAKNIQYF.